The 29 T cell receptor beta chains listed next were all sequenced from one sample in a study of CD8 T cells in ankylosing spondylitis. A single record per CDR3 protein comes from TCRdb applying MiXCR to the 5' RACE reads. The table records 210,000 or so distinct CDR3 sequences, more than 25% of them present only once. Sequencing input: blood, either unsorted or a sorted T cell fraction (not recorded which). The receptors come from a male donor with ankylosing spondylitis or in good health (not recorded which).

This clonotype was detected a few times. The chain links TRBV20-1 to TRBJ1-6; maybe TRBD1 (6 bases). V lost 2 bases, J lost 10 bases, and 12 bases lay in between. Germline V lookup: CDR1 DFQATT, CDR2 SNEGSKA (reference sequence). This CDR3 region has 13 residues. The chain's CDR3 is CSARIPGDSPLHF. DNA for the CDR3: TGCAGTGCTAGAATCCCAGGGGACTCACCCCTCCACTTT.

This clonotype occurred many times. The CDR3 region is CSARYVGGLATALPTDTQYF. The CDR3 bases are TGCAGTGCTAGATATGTGGGGGGACTAGCAACTGCCCTACCCACAGATACGCAGTATTTT. The rearrangement uses TRBV20-1 and TRBJ2-3; 9 nucleotides line up with TRBD2. The V segment lost 2 bases and the J segment 2 bases; nucleotides outside the gene matches: 20. Looked up from germline, CDR1 is DFQATT and CDR2 is SNEGSKA (reference sequence). This CDR3 is built from 20 residues.

This clonotype turned up a few times. V is TRBV29-1 and J is TRBJ2-3; D may be TRBD2 (5 bases). The CDR3 extends over 13 amino acids. Germline V gene lookup returns CDR1 SQVTM and CDR2 ANQGSEA. V was trimmed by 3 bases and J by 3 bases, leaving 10 bases between them. The CDR3 here is CSVDDGKTDTQYF. The DNA of the CDR3 is TGCAGCGTTGATGACGGGAAGACAGATACGCAGTATTTT.

This clonotype occurred many times. The J gene is TRBJ2-5, the V gene TRBV29-1; D is unclear. The CDR3 length is 13 residues. The germline V and J ends were trimmed by 4 bases and 2 bases, with 11 bases remaining between them. Germline lookup yields CDR1 SQVTM and CDR2 ANQGSEA. Here the CDR3 reads CSVGPRLQETQYF. The CDR3 DNA follows: TGCAGCGTTGGACCCAGGCTGCAAGAGACCCAGTACTTC.

This clonotype was recorded a few times. The genes are TRBV29-1 and TRBJ2-1; D gene ambiguous. V dropped 8 bases and J dropped 0 bases, with 8 bases sitting between them. The V gene's germline CDR1 is SQVTM and CDR2 ANQGSEA. The CDR3 loop spans 12 amino acids. The CDR3 sequence is CSHRSSYNEQFF. Written as DNA, the CDR3 is TGCAGCCACCGAAGCTCCTACAATGAGCAGTTCTTC.

V gene TRBV20-1 combines with J gene TRBJ2-3; TRBD2 agrees at 7 bases. The germline gives CDR1 DFQATT, CDR2 SNEGSKA (reference sequence). This CDR3 region has 15 residues. V gave up 6 bases and J gave up 1 base; unmatched junction bases: 10. In nucleotides, the CDR3 is TGCAGTGCCTCTCCCTTGGCGGGGGGCACAGATACGCAGTATTTT. It is translated as CSASPLAGGTDTQYF.

In its sample, this clonotype was seen many times. This sequence joins TRBV12-3 or TRBV12-4 and TRBJ2-3; TRBD2 agrees at 14 bases. After removal of 5 bases from V and 4 bases from J, the junction contained 5 bases not matched to a gene. The CDR3 consists of 16 residues. CDR3 in DNA: TGTGCCAGCAGTAACCCGGGACTAGCGGGAGCAGATACGCAGTATTTT. It codes for CASSNPGLAGADTQYF.

There are a few counts of this clonotype. V usage is TRBV19 and J usage is TRBJ1-4; D call uncertain. V lost 6 bases, J lost 0 bases, and 14 bases lay in between. The CDR3 loop spans 16 amino acids. Germline CDR1 and CDR2: LNHDA and SQIVND (reference sequence). CDR3 DNA sequence: TGTGCCAGTAGCACCCGACACCGTGCAACTAATGAAAAACTGTTTTTT. This codes for CASSTRHRATNEKLFF. The variable domain in full, completed from reference TRBV19 and TRBJ1-4, reads DGGITQSPKYLFRKEGQNVTLSCEQNLNHDAMYWYRQDPGQGLRLIYYSQIVNDFQKGDIAEGYSVSREKKESFPLTVTSAQKNPTAFYLCASSTRHRATNEKLFFGSGTQLSVL.

This rearrangement joins TRBV6-4 to TRBJ2-7, with 8 bases lining up with TRBD2. Germline V CDR1 and CDR2: MRHNA, SNTAGT. J lost 3 bases, V lost 2 bases, and 9 bases had no gene match. CDR3 length equals 16 residues. CDR3 sequence: CASSDKTGTSLYEQYF. The CDR3 DNA follows: TGTGCCAGCAGTGACAAGACCGGGACTAGTCTCTACGAGCAGTACTTC.

This chain joins TRBV20-1 and TRBJ2-3; D perhaps matches TRBD1 (5 bases). Germline V CDR1 and CDR2: DFQATT, SNEGSKA (reference sequence). This CDR3 contains 15 residues. Trimming stripped 5 bases from V and 0 bases from J, with 15 bases between. CDR3 sequence (DNA): TGCAGTGCTCGTGAACAGGTCTCTAGCACAGATACGCAGTATTTT. Translating gives CSAREQVSSTDTQYF.

This clonotype was recorded many times. The chain recombines TRBV13 with TRBJ2-2; 10 bases match TRBD1. Germline V gives CDR1 PRHDT, CDR2 FYEKMQ (reference sequence). V was clipped by 5 bases and J by 2 bases; unmatched bases: 5. The length of the CDR3 is 16 residues. The CDR3 bases are TGTGCCAGCAGCGCGACAGGGGGCGAAAACACCGGGGAGCTGTTTTTT. This gives the protein CASSATGGENTGELFF.

In this sample, this clonotype turned up a few times. Compared with germline, one end of the junction differs, possibly owing to a read error. In DNA, the CDR3 is TGTGCCCGCAGTTTCGGGGAGCGGGAGGGCCGGGACCCTTACGAGCAGTACTTC. Translating gives CARSFGEREGRDPYEQYF. The chain links TRBV2 to TRBJ2-7, with 10 bases aligning to TRBD2. CDR3 length: 18 residues. Germline V lookup: CDR1 SNHLY, CDR2 FYNNEI.

This clonotype has a handful of counts. V is TRBV6-5 and J is TRBJ2-7; 9 nucleotides match TRBD1. Looked up from germline, CDR1 is MNHEY and CDR2 is SVGAGI. With 4 bases clipped from V and 4 bases from J, the junction kept 11 bases outside the gene matches. The CDR3 length is 16 residues. The CDR3 reads CASSWTSGTGRYEQYF. CDR3 coding DNA: TGTGCCAGCAGTTGGACTTCCGGGACAGGGAGGTACGAGCAGTACTTC.

This clonotype was observed many times. This chain connects TRBV5-1 to TRBJ2-2; 7 bases are a match to TRBD1. V lost 4 bases and J lost 2; bases outside the gene matches: 5. This CDR3 is 15 amino acids long. Germline V gene sequence: CDR1 SGHRS, CDR2 YFSETQ. The CDR3 protein is CASSPRTGNTGELFF. The DNA for the CDR3 is TGCGCCAGCAGCCCTCGGACAGGAAACACCGGGGAGCTGTTTTTT.

This rearrangement joins TRBV10-3 to TRBJ1-1; tentatively, D is TRBD1 (5 bases). V was shortened by 2 bases and J by 1 base, with 8 bases between the two germline ends. The CDR3 extends over 14 amino acids. Germline V gene lookup returns CDR1 ENHRY and CDR2 SYGVKD. The CDR3 DNA reads as TGTGCCATCAGTGAGAGAGGGGCGAACACTGAAGCTTTCTTT. Protein product: CAISERGANTEAFF.

The chain combines TRBV7-2 with TRBJ2-3; the D is unclear. V was shortened by 0 bases and J by 2 bases, with 3 bases between the two germline ends. Germline lookup yields CDR1 SGHTA and CDR2 FQGNSA. This CDR3 region has 13 residues. CDR3 amino acids: CASSLALTDTQYF. CDR3 nucleotides: TGTGCCAGCAGCTTAGCCCTCACAGATACGCAGTATTTT.

This clonotype occurred a few times. This rearrangement joins TRBV19 to TRBJ2-1, with 9 bases identical to TRBD2. Trimming cost V 4 bases and J 5 bases; bases outside gene matches: 12. This CDR3 is built from 17 residues. Germline CDR1 and CDR2: LNHDA and SQIVND (reference sequence). The CDR3: CASSTQATSGPNNEQFF. The CDR3, as DNA: TGTGCCAGTAGTACCCAAGCTACTAGCGGGCCAAACAATGAGCAGTTCTTC.

This clonotype was detected only once. The chain combines TRBV12-3 or TRBV12-4 with TRBJ1-2; 9 nucleotides line up with TRBD1. The CDR3 contains 16 residues. V was clipped by 5 bases and J by 5 bases; unmatched bases: 12. The CDR3: CASSLGQGISFYGYTF. In DNA, the CDR3 is TGTGCCAGCAGTCTCGGACAGGGGATCAGTTTTTATGGCTACACCTTC.

This clonotype was recorded a few times. The chain uses TRBV4-2 and TRBJ2-7; tentative D call: TRBD1 (6 bases). Trimming stripped 1 base from V and 5 bases from J, with 18 bases between. Germline-derived CDR1 and CDR2 are LGHNA and YNFKEQ. CDR3 length equals 16 residues. The CDR3 loop is CASSQVDVRTVHEQYF. The CDR3 DNA follows: TGTGCCAGCAGCCAAGTCGACGTCAGGACAGTCCACGAGCAGTACTTC.

This clonotype was seen many times. The gene calls are TRBV5-1 and TRBJ2-2; 8 bases match TRBD2. The CDR3 consists of 16 residues. Germline V lookup: CDR1 SGHRS, CDR2 YFSETQ. Trimming at V came to 1 base and at J to 1 base, leaving 3 bases not matched to a gene. CDR3 residues: CASSLFLAGNTGELFF. The CDR3 DNA follows: TGCGCCAGCAGCTTGTTCCTAGCGGGGAACACCGGGGAGCTGTTTTTT.

At least ten counts were recorded for this clonotype. The V gene is TRBV20-1, the J gene TRBJ2-4; 8 nucleotides align to TRBD1. The CDR3 extends over 14 amino acids. Trimming took 6 bases from V and 2 from J; bases not matched to a gene: 6. Germline V lookup: CDR1 DFQATT, CDR2 SNEGSKA (reference sequence). The CDR3 sequence: CSAQGRGPKNIQYF. The CDR3 DNA reads TGCAGTGCCCAAGGCAGGGGGCCCAAAAACATTCAGTACTTC.

This clonotype occurred many times. The chain carries TRBV7-9 and TRBJ2-1; 12 positions match TRBD2. The J segment lost 4 bases and the V segment lost 4 bases, leaving 8 bases of the junction unmatched. CDR3 size: 17 residues. CDR1 and CDR2 (germline): SEHNR, FQNEAQ (reference sequence). This chain's CDR3 is CASSSRAGLAGYNEQFF. CDR3 sequence (DNA): TGTGCCAGCAGCTCCAGAGCAGGACTAGCGGGGTACAATGAGCAGTTCTTC. Using reference TRBV7-9 and TRBJ2-1 for the parts outside the CDR3, the full variable domain is DTGVSQNPRHKITKRGQNVTFRCDPISEHNRLYWYRQTLGQGPEFLTYFQNEAQLEKSRLLSDRFSAERPKGSFSTLEIQRTEQGDSAMYLCASSSRAGLAGYNEQFFGPGTRLTVL.

This clonotype was counted many times. The chain carries TRBV20-1 and TRBJ2-1, with D perhaps TRBD1 or TRBD2 (5 bases each). In germline, CDR1 is DFQATT, CDR2 SNEGSKA (reference sequence). The ends were cut back, 4 bases at V and 8 bases at J, with 18 bases in the middle. The CDR3 extends over 14 amino acids. CDR3 bases: TGCAGTGCTAAATACTCATGGGGGTTCGATGAGCAGTTCTTC. It encodes CSAKYSWGFDEQFF.

The rearrangement links TRBV3-1 to TRBJ1-1; TRBD1 matches at 7 bases. Germline trimming cut 4 bases from V and 4 bases from J; bases unmatched to any gene: 9. Germline V gene lookup returns CDR1 LGHDT and CDR2 YNNKEL (reference sequence). This CDR3 is 15 amino acids long. CDR3 coding DNA: TGTGCCAGCAGCCCCCACAGGGGATTCGGCACTGAAGCTTTCTTT. This sequence encodes CASSPHRGFGTEAFF.

This sequence joins TRBV12-3 or TRBV12-4 and TRBJ1-1; weak D call: TRBD1 (6 bases). The CDR3 sequence is 15 residues long. Between the trimmed V and J ends, which lost 4 bases and 8 bases, there was a span of 20 bases. CDR3 in amino acids: CASSSVRRGGPEAFF. The CDR3 DNA reads TGTGCCAGCAGTTCCGTAAGGAGGGGGGGCCCCGAAGCTTTCTTT.

This clonotype was detected ten times or more. The chain is built from TRBV5-1 and TRBJ2-5, with D hard to call. Germline V gene sequence: CDR1 SGHRS, CDR2 YFSETQ. Trimming shortened V by 4 bases and J by 2 bases, and 15 bases separated the two germline ends. The CDR3 contains 15 residues. The CDR3 region is CASSLPRFVQETQYF. As DNA, the CDR3 is TGCGCCAGCAGCCTCCCCCGGTTCGTACAAGAGACCCAGTACTTC.

This clonotype was detected a few times. The rearrangement joins TRBV29-1 to TRBJ2-7, with D possibly matching TRBD1 (6 bases). With 1 base removed from V and 1 base from J, the gap between germline ends came to 14 bases. The germline CDR1 and CDR2 sequences are SQVTM and ANQGSEA. This CDR3 has 15 amino acids. The CDR3 here is CSVEGKTGKSYEQYF. CDR3 in DNA: TGCAGCGTTGAAGGGAAGACAGGCAAGTCCTACGAGCAGTACTTC.

This clonotype has a count of ten or more. V usage is TRBV12-3 or TRBV12-4 and J usage is TRBJ1-4; D is unclear. The ends were cut back, 4 bases at V and 13 bases at J, with 16 bases in the middle. This CDR3 contains 13 residues. The CDR3 here is CASSSLQGFRLFF. The CDR3 nucleotides read TGTGCCAGCAGTTCGCTACAAGGCTTCCGACTGTTTTTT.

The genes are TRBV20-1 and TRBJ2-2; D is ambiguous. This CDR3 is built from 15 residues. V was shortened by 0 bases and J by 5 bases, with 13 bases between the two germline ends. In germline, CDR1 is DFQATT, CDR2 SNEGSKA (reference sequence). The CDR3 coding sequence is TGCAGTGCTAGAGAAAGGTTAGGAGTTACCGGGGAGCTGTTTTTT. It translates to CSARERLGVTGELFF.